One TCR beta chain is described in this entry. The antigen is undetermined. This entry is derived from a study of shared clonotypes between healthy human individuals. Findings and limits, study-wide: Rarefaction exposed incomplete sorted-subset sequencing despite large depth. Enrolling few donors narrowed the genetic and exposure-history diversity that was represented. Naive subsets tended to show greater estimated richness than memory subsets.

CDR1 and CDR2 (germline): SGHRS, YFSETQ. This CDR3 is built from 21 residues. Trimming cost V 4 bases and J 4 bases; bases outside gene matches: 23. Assay: immunoSEQ multiplex PCR; the TCRdb copy retains only in-frame clones and omits some. Of over a million clones in the sample, 95% to 97% were seen once. A split of CD4+ cells into CD45RA+ naive and CD45RA-negative memory subsets was performed. Input material: naive CD4+ T cells sorted from blood. Regarding subset: CD45RA+ positively selected. The chain employs TRBV5-1 and TRBJ2-3, with 11 bases that match TRBD2. This sequence originates from a man under 40 in good health. The CDR3 is CASSLWDRTATSGVVADTQYF. The CDR3 DNA reads TGCGCCAGCAGCCTATGGGACAGGACTGCGACTAGCGGGGTGGTGGCAGATACGCAGTATTTT.